Following are 10 T cell receptor beta chains from one sample sequenced in a study of OX40 agonist ivuxolimab in advanced cancers. Here immunoSEQ multiplex PCR was the method, and the copy in TCRdb shows in-frame clones only, minus some. The data hold tens of thousands of clones, with approximately 88% observed a single time. Source: CD4+ or CD8+ T cells sorted from blood, taken in a trial of the OX40 agonist ivuxolimab. The receptors were sampled from an adult with an advanced solid tumor such as melanoma, head and neck, liver or kidney cancer.

CDR3 loop: CASSVEIVRGGTRTYNEQFF. For the CDR3, the DNA is TGTGCCAGCAGCGTAGAAATAGTACGGGGAGGGACTAGAACCTACAATGAGCAGTTCTTC. The rearrangement uses TRBV9 and TRBJ2-1; 8 bases align to TRBD2. Germline V gene sequence: CDR1 SGDLS, CDR2 YYNGEE. This CDR3 spans 20 amino acids. Trimming at V came to 0 bases and at J to 2 bases, leaving 16 bases not matched to a gene.

The chain joins TRBV28 to TRBJ2-7; D possibly matches TRBD1 or TRBD2 (5 bases each). V lost 1 base, J lost 3 bases, and 10 bases lay in between. Germline V CDR1 and CDR2: MDHEN, SYDVKM. This CDR3 has 14 amino acids. CDR3 in DNA: TGTGCCAGCAGTTTATCGGGACGGGACTACGAGCAGTACTTC. Translated: CASSLSGRDYEQYF.

The J gene is TRBJ2-7, the V gene TRBV11-2, with 9 bases matching TRBD2. The trim removed 11 bases at V and 0 bases at J, leaving 2 bases unmatched. Germline CDR1 and CDR2: SGHAT and FQNNGV. The CDR3 is 12 residues long. CDR3 sequence: CAAGGHSYEQYF. The CDR3 nucleotides are TGTGCCGCGGGGGGGCACTCCTACGAGCAGTACTTC. Using reference TRBV11-2 and TRBJ2-7 for the parts outside the CDR3, the full variable domain is EAGVAQSPRYKIIEKRQSVAFWCNPISGHATLYWYQQILGQGPKLLIQFQNNGVVDDSQLPKDRFSAERLKGVDSTLKIQPAKLEDSAVYLCAAGGHSYEQYFGPGTRLTVT.

J is TRBJ2-7 and V is TRBV10-3, with 9 bases matching TRBD1. The CDR3 runs 14 residues. The V gene end was trimmed by 4 bases and the J gene end by 7 bases; junction bases not matched to a gene: 8. Germline CDR1 reads ENHRY; CDR2 reads SYGVKD. DNA for the CDR3: TGTGCCATCAGTGGACAGGGGGGGACGAAAGAGCAGTACTTC. Translated: CAISGQGGTKEQYF.

J is TRBJ2-7 and V is TRBV15, with a possible D match to TRBD1 (6 bases). Germline V lookup: CDR1 LNHNV, CDR2 YYDKDF (reference sequence). The germline V and J ends were trimmed by 4 bases and 0 bases, with 16 bases remaining between them. The CDR3 spans 16 residues. The CDR3 DNA reads as TGTGCCACCAGCACCTCGACAGGCAAGAGCTCCTACGAGCAGTACTTC. It yields the protein CATSTSTGKSSYEQYF.

In DNA form, the CDR3 reads TGCGCCAGCAGCTCCACCGGGACAGGGGAAAGTAACGAGCAGTACTTC. Encoded protein: CASSSTGTGESNEQYF. The V call is TRBV5-1, the J call TRBJ2-7, with 10 nucleotides matching TRBD1. V was pared by 3 bases and J by 5 bases, with 11 bases of the junction left unmatched. Germline V CDR1 and CDR2: SGHRS, YFSETQ. The CDR3 sequence is 16 residues long.

The rearrangement joins TRBV5-1 to TRBJ2-4; a possible D gene is TRBD2 (6 bases). The CDR3 length is 15 residues. V was pared by 1 base and J by 9 bases, with 17 bases between. The germline V gene has CDR1 SGHRS and CDR2 YFSETQ. The CDR3 reads CASSLFPGEDTIQYF. CDR3 coding DNA: TGCGCCAGCAGCTTGTTTCCGGGGGAAGATACCATTCAGTACTTC. Full variable domain (rest looked up from reference TRBV5-1 and TRBJ2-4): KAGVTQTPRYLIKTRGQQVTLSCSPISGHRSVSWYQQTPGQGLQFLFEYFSETQRNKGNFPGRFSGRQFSNSRSEMNVSTLELGDSALYLCASSLFPGEDTIQYFGAGTRLSVL.

This chain uses TRBV9 with TRBJ2-1; TRBD2 aligns across 16 bases. This CDR3 has 16 amino acids. V gave up 4 bases and J gave up 6 bases; unmatched junction bases: 4. Per the germline V gene, CDR1 is SGDLS and CDR2 is YYNGEE. The DNA for the CDR3 is TGTGCCAGCAGCTCGGGACTAGCGGGAGGGCGCAATGAGCAGTTCTTC. This gives the protein CASSSGLAGGRNEQFF.

V and J are TRBV7-3 and TRBJ1-6; 8 nucleotides align to TRBD1. The CDR3 covers 14 residues. CDR1 and CDR2 (germline): SGHTA, FQGTGA. Germline trimming cut 4 bases from V and 9 bases from J; bases unmatched to any gene: 5. The CDR3: CASSSTGDPSPLHF. As DNA, the CDR3 is TGTGCCAGCAGCTCGACAGGGGATCCTTCACCCCTCCACTTT.

This clone was picked up a small number of times. The chain carries TRBV30 and TRBJ1-5; D not resolved. The CDR3 sequence is 14 residues long. Germline V lookup: CDR1 GTSNPN, CDR2 SVGIG (reference sequence). Deletions cut 2 bases from V and 1 base from J, with 9 bases between. CDR3 residues: CAWSSGMSNQPQHF. The CDR3 nucleotides read TGTGCCTGGAGTTCGGGCATGAGCAATCAGCCCCAGCATTTT. Full variable domain (outside the CDR3, taken from reference TRBV30 and TRBJ1-5): SQTIHQWPATLVQPVGSPLSLECTVEGTSNPNLYWYRQAAGRGLQLLFYSVGIGQISSEVPQNLSASRPQDRQFILSSKKLLLSDSGFYLCAWSSGMSNQPQHFGDGTRLSIL.